The source of this T cell receptor (beta chain) is a study of resident and recirculating memory T cells in vitiligo. Whole-study context: Each patient gave two lesional and two nonlesional epidermal shave biopsies, plus PBMCs. Study outcomes and limitations: No single dominant TCR clone appeared; lesion clonality varied.

Concerning this clone itself: Antigen specificity is unknown.

This CDR3 has 17 residues. J lost 0 bases, V lost 5 bases, and 10 bases had no gene match. CDR1 is SEHNR, CDR2 FQNEAQ, per germline (reference sequence). Here immunoSEQ multiplex PCR was the method, and the copy in TCRdb shows in-frame clones only, minus some. The sample records tens of thousands of clones, approximately 93% being singletons. The TCR comes from a male donor with vitiligo. The source material was blood. The chain recombines TRBV7-9 with TRBJ2-3, with 8 bases that match TRBD2. CDR3 sequence: CASSQLAGTISTDTQYF. CDR3 sequence (DNA): TGTGCCAGCAGCCAGTTAGCGGGGACCATCAGCACAGATACGCAGTATTTT.